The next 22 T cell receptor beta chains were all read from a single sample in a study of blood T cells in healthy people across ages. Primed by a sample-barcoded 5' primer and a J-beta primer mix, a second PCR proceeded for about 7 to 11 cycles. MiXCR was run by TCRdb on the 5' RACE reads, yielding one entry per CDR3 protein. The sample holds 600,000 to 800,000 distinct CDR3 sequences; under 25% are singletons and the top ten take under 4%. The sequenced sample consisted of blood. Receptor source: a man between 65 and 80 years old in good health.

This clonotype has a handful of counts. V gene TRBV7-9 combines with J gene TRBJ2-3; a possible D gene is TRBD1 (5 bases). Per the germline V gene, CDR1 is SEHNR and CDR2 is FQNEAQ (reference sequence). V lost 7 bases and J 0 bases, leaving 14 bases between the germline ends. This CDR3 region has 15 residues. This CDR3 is CASTWGYSSTDTQYF. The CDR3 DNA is TGTGCCAGCACCTGGGGCTATTCTAGCACAGATACGCAGTATTTT.

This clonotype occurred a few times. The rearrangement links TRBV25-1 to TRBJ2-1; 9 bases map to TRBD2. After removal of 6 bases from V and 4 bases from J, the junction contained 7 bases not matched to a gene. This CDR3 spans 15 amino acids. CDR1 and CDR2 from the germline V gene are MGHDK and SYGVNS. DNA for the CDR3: TGTGCCAGCAGAGCACCGCTAGCGGGGTACAATGAGCAGTTCTTC. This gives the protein CASRAPLAGYNEQFF.

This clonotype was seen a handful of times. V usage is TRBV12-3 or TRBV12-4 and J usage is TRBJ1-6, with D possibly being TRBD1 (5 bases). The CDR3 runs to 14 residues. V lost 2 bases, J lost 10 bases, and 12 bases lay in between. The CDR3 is CASSLSQGGSPLHF. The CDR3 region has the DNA TGTGCCAGCAGTTTAAGTCAGGGCGGCTCACCCCTCCACTTT.

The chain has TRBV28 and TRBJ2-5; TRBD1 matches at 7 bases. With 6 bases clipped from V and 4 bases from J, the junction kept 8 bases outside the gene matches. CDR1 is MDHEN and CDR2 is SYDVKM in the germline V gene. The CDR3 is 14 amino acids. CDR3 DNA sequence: TGTGCCAGCAGACTACCCCGGACAGGAGAGACCCAGTACTTC. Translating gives CASRLPRTGETQYF. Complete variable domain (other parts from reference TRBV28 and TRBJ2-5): DVKVTQSSRYLVKRTGEKVFLECVQDMDHENMFWYRQDPGLGLRLIYFSYDVKMKEKGDIPEGYSVSREKKERFSLILESASTNQTSMYLCASRLPRTGETQYFGPGTRLLVL.

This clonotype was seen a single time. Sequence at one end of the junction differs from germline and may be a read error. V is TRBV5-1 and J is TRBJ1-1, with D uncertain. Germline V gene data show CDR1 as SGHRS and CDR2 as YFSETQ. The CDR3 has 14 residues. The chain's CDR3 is CASSLHQFNTEAFF. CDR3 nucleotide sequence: TGCGCCAGCAGCTTACATCAATTTAACACTGAAGCGTTCTTT.

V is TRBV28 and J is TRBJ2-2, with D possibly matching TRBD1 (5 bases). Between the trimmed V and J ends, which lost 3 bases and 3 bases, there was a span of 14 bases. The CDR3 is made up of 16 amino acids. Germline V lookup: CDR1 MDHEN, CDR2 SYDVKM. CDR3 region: CASSFVKGPHTGELFF. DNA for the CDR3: TGTGCCAGCAGTTTTGTGAAGGGGCCTCACACCGGGGAGCTGTTTTTT.

The CDR3 sequence is CASSQGDRVYEKLFF. CDR3 nucleotides: TGTGCCAGCAGCCAAGGAGACAGGGTATACGAAAAACTGTTTTTT. V gene TRBV14 combines with J gene TRBJ1-4, with 7 nucleotides matching TRBD1. Germline CDR1 and CDR2: SGHDN and FVKESK. V gave up 1 base and J gave up 8 bases; unmatched junction bases: 7. CDR3 length: 15 amino acids.

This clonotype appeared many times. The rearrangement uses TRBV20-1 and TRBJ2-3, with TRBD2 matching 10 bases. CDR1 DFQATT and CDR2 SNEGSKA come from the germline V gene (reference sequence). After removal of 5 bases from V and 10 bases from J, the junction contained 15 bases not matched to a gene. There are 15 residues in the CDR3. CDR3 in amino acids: CSAPEGASGSPAQYF. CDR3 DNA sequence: TGCAGTGCTCCCGAAGGTGCTAGCGGGAGCCCCGCGCAGTATTTT.

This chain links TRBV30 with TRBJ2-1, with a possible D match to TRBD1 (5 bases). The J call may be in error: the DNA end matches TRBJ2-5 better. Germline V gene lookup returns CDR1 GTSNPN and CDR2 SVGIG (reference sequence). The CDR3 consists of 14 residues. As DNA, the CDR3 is TGTGCCTGGAGTAATGGCAGGGCCCAAGAGACCCAGTACTTC. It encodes CAWSNGRAQETQYF.

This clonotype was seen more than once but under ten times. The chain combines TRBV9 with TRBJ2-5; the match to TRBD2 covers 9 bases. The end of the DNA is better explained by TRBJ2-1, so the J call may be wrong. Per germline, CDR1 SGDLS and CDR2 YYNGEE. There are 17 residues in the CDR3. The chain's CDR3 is CASSVGLAGPKYNEQFF. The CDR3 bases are TGTGCCAGCAGCGTAGGGCTAGCGGGACCCAAATACAATGAGCAGTTCTTC.

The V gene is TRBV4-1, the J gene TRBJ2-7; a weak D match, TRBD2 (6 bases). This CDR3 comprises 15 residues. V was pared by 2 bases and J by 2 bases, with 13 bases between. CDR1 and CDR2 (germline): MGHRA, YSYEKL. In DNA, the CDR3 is TGCGCCAGCAGCCAACAGGGAGGCGCGACCTACGAGCAGTACTTC. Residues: CASSQQGGATYEQYF.

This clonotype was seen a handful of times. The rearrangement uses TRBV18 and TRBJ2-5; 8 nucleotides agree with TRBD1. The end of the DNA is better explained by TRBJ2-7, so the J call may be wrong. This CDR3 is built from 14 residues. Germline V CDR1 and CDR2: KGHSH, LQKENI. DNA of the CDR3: TGTGCCAACTCCCCCTCAGGGGGCTCTAACGAGCAGTACTTC. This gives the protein CANSPSGGSNEQYF.

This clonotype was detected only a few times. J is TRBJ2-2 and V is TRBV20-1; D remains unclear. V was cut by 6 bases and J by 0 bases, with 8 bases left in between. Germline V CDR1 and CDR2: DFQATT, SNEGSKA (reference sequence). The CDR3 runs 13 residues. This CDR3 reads CSAFEANTGELFF. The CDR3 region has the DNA TGCAGTGCCTTCGAGGCGAACACCGGGGAGCTGTTTTTT.

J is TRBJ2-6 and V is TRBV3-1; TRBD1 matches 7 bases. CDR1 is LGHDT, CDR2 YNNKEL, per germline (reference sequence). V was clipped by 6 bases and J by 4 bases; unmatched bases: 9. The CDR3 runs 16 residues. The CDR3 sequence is CASSRQGSTGANVLTF. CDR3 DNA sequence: TGTGCCAGCAGTCGACAGGGAAGTACGGGGGCCAACGTCCTGACTTTC.

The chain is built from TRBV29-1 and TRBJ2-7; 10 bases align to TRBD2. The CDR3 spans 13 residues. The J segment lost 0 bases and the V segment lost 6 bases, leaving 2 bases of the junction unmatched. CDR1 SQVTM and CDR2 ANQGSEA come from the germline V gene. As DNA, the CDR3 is TGCAGCGTACTAGCGGGGAGCTCCTACGAGCAGTACTTC. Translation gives CSVLAGSSYEQYF.

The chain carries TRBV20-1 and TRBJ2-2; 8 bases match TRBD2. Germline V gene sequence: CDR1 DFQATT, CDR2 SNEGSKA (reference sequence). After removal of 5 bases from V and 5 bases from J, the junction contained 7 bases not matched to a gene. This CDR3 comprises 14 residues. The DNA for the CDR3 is TGCAGTGCTGTAGCGGGAATGGGGACCGGGGAGCTGTTTTTT. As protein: CSAVAGMGTGELFF.

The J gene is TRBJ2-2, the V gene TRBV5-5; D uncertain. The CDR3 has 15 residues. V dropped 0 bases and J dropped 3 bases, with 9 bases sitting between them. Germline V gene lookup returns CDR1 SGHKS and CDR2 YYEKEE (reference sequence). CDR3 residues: CASSLVDYYTGELFF. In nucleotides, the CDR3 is TGTGCCAGCAGCTTGGTAGATTACTACACCGGGGAGCTGTTTTTT.

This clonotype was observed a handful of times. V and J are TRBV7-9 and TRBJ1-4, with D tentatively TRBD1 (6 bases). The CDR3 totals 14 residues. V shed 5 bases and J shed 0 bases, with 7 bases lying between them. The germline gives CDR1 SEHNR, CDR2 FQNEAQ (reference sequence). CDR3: CASSGQPTNEKLFF. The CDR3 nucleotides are TGTGCCAGCAGCGGACAGCCAACTAATGAAAAACTGTTTTTT.

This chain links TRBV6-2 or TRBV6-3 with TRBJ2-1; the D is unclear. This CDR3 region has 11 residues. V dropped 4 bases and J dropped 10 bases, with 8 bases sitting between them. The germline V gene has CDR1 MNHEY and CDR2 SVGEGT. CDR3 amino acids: CASSSRPEQFF. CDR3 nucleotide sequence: TGTGCCAGCAGTTCGCGACCCGAGCAGTTCTTC.

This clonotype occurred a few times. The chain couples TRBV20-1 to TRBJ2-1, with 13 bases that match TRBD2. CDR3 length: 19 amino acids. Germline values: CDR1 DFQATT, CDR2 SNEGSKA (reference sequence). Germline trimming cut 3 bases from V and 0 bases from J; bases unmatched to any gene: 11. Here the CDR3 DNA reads TGCAGTGCTAGGTCACTAGCGGGAGGGCCTTCGAGCTCCTACAATGAGCAGTTCTTC. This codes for CSARSLAGGPSSSYNEQFF.

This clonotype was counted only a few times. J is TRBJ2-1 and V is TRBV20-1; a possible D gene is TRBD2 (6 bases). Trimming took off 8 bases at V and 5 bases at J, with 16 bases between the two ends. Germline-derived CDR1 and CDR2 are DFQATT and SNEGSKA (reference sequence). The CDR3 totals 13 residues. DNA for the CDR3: TGCAGTCAATCGGGACTCACAAACAATGAGCAGTTCTTC. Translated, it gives CSQSGLTNNEQFF.

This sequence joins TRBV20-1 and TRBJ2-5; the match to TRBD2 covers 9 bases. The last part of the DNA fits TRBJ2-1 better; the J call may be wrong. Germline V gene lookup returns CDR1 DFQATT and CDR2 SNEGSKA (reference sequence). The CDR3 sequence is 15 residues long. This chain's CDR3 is CSAPRREGVYNEQFF. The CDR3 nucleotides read TGCAGTGCTCCGAGGCGGGAGGGAGTCTACAATGAGCAGTTCTTC.